A single sample is the source of the 6 T cell receptor beta chains below, sequenced in a study of T-cell reconstitution after alpha-beta-depleted transplantation in children. Unique molecular identifiers were incorporated when the TCRbeta library was constructed. One entry per CDR3 protein, called by TCRdb with MiXCR from the PCR reads. Among over 90,000 distinct CDR3 sequences listed, 6% to 9% were seen once. The sequencing used PBMCs, collected before TCRalphabeta/CD19-depleted stem cell transplant. The source is a boy aged 2 to 9 with acute lymphoblastic leukemia, due to receive a stem cell transplant.

Many counts were recorded for this clonotype. V is TRBV5-1 and J is TRBJ2-5, with 8 bases that match TRBD1. This CDR3 is 16 amino acids long. In germline, CDR1 is SGHRS, CDR2 YFSETQ. The trim removed 4 bases at V and 1 base at J, leaving 9 bases unmatched. The CDR3 sequence is CASSLGTGPLQETQYF. In DNA form, the CDR3 reads TGCGCCAGCAGCCTTGGGACAGGACCGCTCCAAGAGACCCAGTACTTC.

This chain connects TRBV11-2 to TRBJ2-3; TRBD1 matches 8 bases. The CDR3 contains 14 residues. The germline gives CDR1 SGHAT, CDR2 FQNNGV. With V trimmed by 0 bases and J by 8 bases, 4 bases remained unmatched. The CDR3 is CASSLDPGQGTQYF. DNA of the CDR3: TGTGCCAGCAGCTTAGATCCCGGACAGGGTACGCAGTATTTT. Complete variable domain (other parts from reference TRBV11-2 and TRBJ2-3): EAGVAQSPRYKIIEKRQSVAFWCNPISGHATLYWYQQILGQGPKLLIQFQNNGVVDDSQLPKDRFSAERLKGVDSTLKIQPAKLEDSAVYLCASSLDPGQGTQYFGPGTRLTVL.

The chain employs TRBV11-2 and TRBJ2-5; 12 nucleotides line up with TRBD2. The CDR3 length is 16 residues. Germline V CDR1 and CDR2: SGHAT, FQNNGV. The junction had 5 bases not matched to a gene; V was cut back by 3 bases and J by 3 bases. The CDR3 region is CASSFLAGGWEETQYF. The CDR3 nucleotides read TGTGCCAGCAGCTTCCTAGCGGGGGGGTGGGAAGAGACCCAGTACTTC.

This clonotype was counted ten times or more. This chain links TRBV2 with TRBJ1-1; 7 nucleotides match TRBD1. This CDR3 is built from 14 residues. Germline loops: CDR1 SNHLY, CDR2 FYNNEI. V lost 4 bases, J lost 3 bases, and 5 bases stayed unmatched. The CDR3 loop is CASSGRGRHTEAFF. CDR3 sequence (DNA): TGTGCCAGCAGTGGGAGGGGGCGACACACTGAAGCTTTCTTT.

This clonotype showed up many times. The rearrangement uses TRBV4-3 and TRBJ2-2; D is unresolved. V was trimmed by 4 bases and J by 2 bases, leaving 11 bases between them. CDR3 size: 15 residues. Germline CDR1 and CDR2: LGHNA and YSLEER. DNA of the CDR3: TGCGCCAGCAGCCGGGCCAGCCTAAACACCGGGGAGCTGTTTTTT. Protein product: CASSRASLNTGELFF.

This clonotype occurred a few times. The chain combines TRBV11-1 with TRBJ1-4; D unclear. CDR3 length: 17 amino acids. Germline V CDR1 and CDR2: SGHAT, FQDESV (reference sequence). V was shortened by 7 bases and J by 0 bases, with 18 bases between the two germline ends. CDR3 sequence: CASTVAAGATTNEKLFF. In DNA form, the CDR3 reads TGTGCCAGCACCGTGGCCGCGGGTGCAACAACTAATGAAAAACTGTTTTTT.